This is a list of T cell receptor beta chains from one sample in a study of human T cells and chemical hapten exposure. One entry per CDR3 protein results from TCRdb running MiXCR on the RACE reads. The table lists a few hundred thousand distinct CDR3 sequences, around 7% of them singletons. This sample comprised whole blood, obtained in connection with sensitization to the hapten diphenylcyclopropenone (DPC). Receptors originate from a man younger than 35 with alopecia areata. Some clones in this sample may be carry-over from other donors' samples. CDR3s include the opening cysteine and the closing phenylalanine or tryptophan. Fields, in order: V gene, D gene, clone size, J gene, CDR3 protein, CDR3 DNA. The D gene is left open where the match is weak. The size of a clone is reported for some rows only, either as once, few or many, or as a class for expanded clones.

TRBV24-1	.	.	TRBJ2-7	CATQLGGVSYEQYF	TGTGCCACCCAGCTCGGCGGGGTCTCCTACGAGCAGTACTTC
TRBV4-2	.	.	TRBJ1-5	CASSQVWENQPQHF	TGTGCCAGCAGCCAAGTATGGGAAAATCAGCCCCAGCATTTT
TRBV7-2	TRBD2	.	TRBJ2-1	CASSFGSGDLFF	TGTGCCAGCAGCTTTGGTAGCGGGGATCTGTTCTTC
TRBV27	.	.	TRBJ2-7	CASSFIRDINYEQYF	TGTGCCAGCAGTTTCATACGGGACATAAACTACGAGCAGTACTTC
TRBV7-9	TRBD1	.	TRBJ1-1	CASSLARTGGTEAFF	TGTGCCAGCAGCTTAGCGCGGACAGGGGGCACTGAAGCTTTCTTT
TRBV3-1	.	many	TRBJ1-1	CASSLAGTAAFF	TGTGCCAGCAGCCTTGCCGGGACGGCGGCTTTCTTT
TRBV28	.	few	TRBJ2-7	CASSGDYEQYF	TGTGCCAGCTCCGGTGACTACGAGCAGTACTTC
TRBV7-2	.	few	TRBJ2-4	CASSLWDENIQYF	TGTGCCAGCAGCTTATGGGATGAAAACATTCAGTACTTC
TRBV7-2	.	.	TRBJ1-1	CASTSWLGGASTEAFF	TGTGCCAGCACGTCCTGGTTGGGAGGCGCTTCCACTGAAGCTTTCTTT
TRBV11-2	TRBD1	.	TRBJ2-1	CASSSLRGTGKQFF	TGTGCCAGCAGCTCCCTCAGGGGGACGGGGAAGCAGTTCTTC
TRBV7-9	TRBD1	many	TRBJ2-2	CASSRTGGTGELFF	TGTGCCAGCAGTCGAACAGGGGGCACCGGGGAGCTGTTTTTT
TRBV7-2	.	.	TRBJ1-4	CASSPYREEKLFF	TGTGCCAGCAGCCCATACAGGGAGGAAAAACTGTTTTTT
TRBV2	.	few	TRBJ2-1	CASSRGANNEQFF	TGTGCCAGCAGTCGGGGGGCAAACAATGAGCAGTTCTTC
TRBV10-3	.	many	TRBJ1-2	CAISESKEAYYGYTF	TGTGCCATCAGTGAGTCGAAGGAGGCCTACTATGGCTACACCTTC
TRBV7-8	.	.	TRBJ1-5	CASSYNSGSYYSNQPQHF	TGTGCCAGCAGTTACAACTCCGGGTCATACTATAGCAATCAGCCCCAGCATTTT
TRBV7-2	TRBD2	many	TRBJ2-3	CASSLGRGEAQYF	TGTGCCAGCAGCCTAGGGAGGGGCGAGGCGCAGTATTTT
TRBV2	TRBD2	few	TRBJ2-1	CASSVLAGDYNEQFF	TGTGCCAGCAGTGTCCTAGCGGGGGACTACAATGAGCAGTTCTTC
TRBV7-9	.	few	TRBJ1-2	CASSLPDRLPNYGYTF	TGTGCCAGCAGCTTGCCCGACAGGCTCCCTAACTATGGCTACACCTTC
TRBV24-1	.	few	TRBJ2-3	CATSDRSTDTQYF	TGTGCCACCAGTGATCGTAGCACAGATACGCAGTATTTT
TRBV7-3	TRBD1	many	TRBJ1-1	CASSPTGAGFVF	TGTGCCAGCAGCCCGACAGGGGCCGGGTTTGTCTTT
TRBV10-3	.	.	TRBJ1-2	CAISGQENYGYTF	TGTGCCATCAGTGGACAGGAGAACTATGGCTACACCTTC
TRBV7-8	.	few	TRBJ1-4	CASSFTTAFATNEKLFF	TGTGCCAGCAGTTTTACAACAGCCTTTGCAACTAATGAAAAACTGTTTTTT
TRBV4-1	.	few	TRBJ2-5	CASSALETQYF	TGCGCCAGCAGCGCGCTGGAGACCCAGTACTTC